The rows below give T cell receptor beta chains drawn from one sample of a study of blood T cell repertoires in COVID-19. This table comes from immunoSEQ multiplex PCR, and its TCRdb copy is limited to in-frame clones, with some not included. The repertoire has roughly 380,000 clones, roughly nine tenths of them found once; the top ten carry about 3.9%. The specimen sequenced was peripheral blood. Receptor source: a woman aged 60 to 75 with COVID-19, enrolled during active disease. The CDR3 runs from the conserved cysteine through the conserved F or W. D genes are given only for firm matches. Part of the rows lack a size; the others show once, few, many or a class for expanded clones.

v_gene,d_gene,abundance,j_gene,CDR3aa,CDR3nt
TRBV7-2,.,.,TRBJ2-1,CASKGGALPLTKNEQFF,TGTGCCAGCAAAGGGGGGGCCTTACCCCTTACTAAAAATGAGCAGTTCTTC
TRBV2,TRBD1,.,TRBJ1-6,CASKTGEGLSNSPLHF,TGTGCCAGCAAGACAGGGGAAGGTCTCTCAAATTCACCCCTCCACTTT
TRBV6-5,.,.,TRBJ2-7,CASSYDRTARQYF,TGTGCCAGCAGTTACGATAGGACAGCGAGGCAGTACTTC
TRBV19,.,.,TRBJ1-4,CASTIGAGASTNEKLFF,TGTGCCAGTACCATAGGGGCAGGGGCGAGCACGAATGAAAAACTGTTTTTT
TRBV18,.,.,TRBJ1-1,CASSPLPNRANTEAFF,TGTGCCAGCTCACCACTCCCCAACAGGGCGAACACTGAAGCTTTCTTT
TRBV4-2,.,.,TRBJ1-1,CASSQVQGTTEAFF,TGTGCCAGCAGCCAAGTCCAGGGGACCACTGAAGCTTTCTTT
TRBV14,TRBD2,.,TRBJ2-2,CASSRTRGVTGELFF,TGTGCCAGCAGCAGGACTAGGGGAGTCACCGGGGAGCTGTTTTTT
TRBV6-5,TRBD1,.,TRBJ1-2,CASSPRTGRGYGYTF,TGTGCCAGCAGTCCAAGGACAGGGAGAGGGTATGGCTACACCTTC
TRBV18,TRBD2,.,TRBJ2-3,CASSPPSGVSTDTQYF,TGTGCCAGCTCACCACCTAGCGGGGTTAGCACAGATACGCAGTATTTT
TRBV12-5,.,.,TRBJ1-6,CASAKAGGNGSPLHF,TGTGCTAGTGCCAAAGCGGGGGGGAATGGTTCACCCCTCCACTTT
TRBV28,TRBD1,few,TRBJ2-7,CASLPGGQGSYEQYF,TGTGCCAGCTTGCCGGGCGGACAGGGTTCCTACGAGCAGTACTTC
TRBV28,.,.,TRBJ1-1,CASSLGWARGTEAFF,TGTGCCAGCAGTTTAGGATGGGCTAGGGGAACTGAAGCTTTCTTT
TRBV10-2,TRBD1,.,TRBJ1-1,CASSKNRGTEAFF,TGCGCCAGCAGTAAGAACAGGGGAACTGAAGCTTTCTTT
TRBV7-9,.,.,TRBJ1-6,CASSPQGYNSPLHF,TGTGCCAGCAGCCCACAGGGATATAATTCACCCCTCCACTTT
TRBV18,TRBD2,.,TRBJ2-5,CASSPLPPTSQWGSTQYF,TGTGCCAGCTCACCTCTCCCCCCGACTAGCCAATGGGGCTCGACCCAGTACTTC
TRBV6-5,TRBD2,.,TRBJ2-3,CAASGGASTDTQYF,TGTGCCGCCTCCGGGGGGGCTAGCACAGATACGCAGTATTTT
TRBV2,.,.,TRBJ2-1,CASNPQGPSYNEQFF,TGTGCCAGCAATCCACAGGGACCTTCCTACAATGAGCAGTTCTTC
TRBV3-1/TRBV3-2,.,once,TRBJ2-1,CASSSRGGRSYNEQFF,TGTGCCAGCAGCTCACGCGGGGGCCGCTCCTACAATGAGCAGTTCTTC
TRBV11-2,.,.,TRBJ1-3,CASSSVGGSIYF,TGTGCCAGCAGCTCGGTCGGGGGTTCCATATATTTT
TRBV11-2,TRBD2,.,TRBJ2-1,CASSLTSGGYNEQFF,TGTGCCAGCAGCCTCACTAGCGGGGGGTACAATGAGCAGTTCTTC
TRBV19,.,few,TRBJ1-5,CASSLGQVSNQPQHF,TGTGCCAGTAGCCTAGGACAAGTTAGCAATCAGCCCCAGCATTTT
TRBV30,.,.,TRBJ1-2,CAWSVMEVTLNYGYTF,TGTGCCTGGAGTGTAATGGAGGTTACCCTCAACTATGGCTACACCTTC
TRBV19,TRBD1,.,TRBJ1-1,CASSSGTGLTEAFF,TGTGCCAGTAGCTCCGGGACAGGGCTCACTGAAGCTTTCTTT
TRBV18,TRBD1,.,TRBJ2-3,CASSRQGPGTDTQYF,TGTGCCAGCTCACGACAGGGGCCGGGCACAGATACGCAGTATTTT
TRBV10-1,TRBD1,.,TRBJ1-1,CAITGQAVTEAFF,TGCGCCATTACCGGACAGGCGGTCACTGAAGCTTTCTTT
TRBV30,TRBD1,.,TRBJ2-2,CAWSDRGGTGELFF,TGTGCCTGGAGTGACAGGGGTGGGACCGGGGAGCTGTTTTTT
TRBV12-2,.,.,TRBJ1-2,CASRLAISTGYGYTF,TGTGCAAGTCGCTTAGCGATATCGACAGGCTATGGCTACACCTTC
TRBV7-2,TRBD2,.,TRBJ2-3,CASSFSSGKQYF,TGTGCCAGCAGCTTCTCTAGCGGGAAACAGTATTTT
TRBV5-1,TRBD1,.,TRBJ2-7,CASSKGGGQGTYEQYF,TGCGCCAGCAGCAAGGGGGGCGGACAGGGGACCTACGAGCAGTACTTC
TRBV5-1,TRBD2,.,TRBJ2-2,CASSSRGGRDTGELFF,TGCGCCAGCAGCTCCCGGGGGGGCCGGGACACCGGGGAGCTGTTTTTT
TRBV3-1/TRBV3-2,.,.,TRBJ2-4,CASSQRASSIQYF,TGTGCCAGCAGCCAACGGGCTAGCAGCATTCAGTACTTC
TRBV7-9,TRBD1,.,TRBJ1-4,CASSFIGQATNEKLFF,TGTGCCAGCAGCTTTATCGGACAGGCAACTAATGAAAAACTGTTTTTT
TRBV15,.,.,TRBJ2-1,CATSPLGQGSYNEQFF,TGTGCCACCAGCCCCCTAGGGCAGGGTTCCTACAATGAGCAGTTCTTC
TRBV7-9,.,.,TRBJ1-4,CASSEIQGKEKLFF,TGTGCCAGCAGCGAAATACAGGGCAAGGAAAAACTGTTTTTT
TRBV4-2,.,.,TRBJ2-5,CASSPQGFQETQYF,TGTGCCAGCAGCCCCCAGGGGTTCCAAGAGACCCAGTACTTC
TRBV19,TRBD1,.,TRBJ2-1,CASRDRGHNEQFF,TGTGCCAGTAGGGACAGGGGGCACAATGAGCAGTTCTTC
TRBV19,.,.,TRBJ1-5,CASSIDTPSNQPQHF,TGTGCCAGTAGTATTGACACCCCGAGCAATCAGCCCCAGCATTTT
TRBV11-2,TRBD2,.,TRBJ2-7,CASSSFPLAGTTYEQYF,TGTGCCAGCAGCTCCTTTCCACTAGCGGGGACGACCTACGAGCAGTACTTC
TRBV5-1,.,.,TRBJ2-1,CASSLSAGVADEQFF,TGCGCCAGCAGCTTGTCGGCAGGGGTCGCGGATGAGCAGTTCTTC
TRBV12-5,TRBD1,.,TRBJ1-1,CASGSPGGSRNTEAFF,TGTGCTAGTGGTTCGCCAGGGGGCTCGCGGAACACTGAAGCTTTCTTT
TRBV28,.,once,TRBJ1-2,CASRTTGVSNYGYTF,TGTGCCAGCAGGACCACGGGAGTTTCCAACTATGGCTACACCTTC
TRBV7-2,.,.,TRBJ2-3,CASSLVGVATPDTQYF,TGTGCCAGCAGCTTAGTTGGGGTAGCGACCCCAGATACGCAGTATTTT
TRBV19,.,.,TRBJ1-2,CATRDKGDGYTF,TGTGCCACTCGGGACAAGGGGGATGGCTACACCTTC
TRBV5-5,.,.,TRBJ1-6,CASSLGPGGNSPLHF,TGTGCCAGCAGCTTAGGACCGGGAGGCAATTCACCCCTCCACTTT
TRBV4-2,.,.,TRBJ1-1,CASSQDLRNTEAFF,TGTGCCAGCAGCCAAGATCTTCGGAACACTGAAGCTTTCTTT
TRBV4-2,TRBD2,.,TRBJ2-1,CASSQLLAGGLRNEQFF,TGTGCCAGCAGCCAGCTCTTAGCGGGGGGGCTGAGGAATGAGCAGTTCTTC
TRBV19,.,once,TRBJ2-7,CASSMGRGGYEQYF,TGTGCCAGTAGTATGGGCAGGGGTGGTTACGAGCAGTACTTC
TRBV7-3,TRBD2,.,TRBJ2-1,CASSLGLASYNEQFF,TGTGCCAGCAGCCTTGGACTAGCATCCTACAATGAGCAGTTCTTC
TRBV3-1/TRBV3-2,TRBD1,.,TRBJ1-1,CASSIRDRGPNTEAFF,TGTGCCAGCAGCATCCGGGACAGGGGCCCGAACACTGAAGCTTTCTTT
TRBV27,.,.,TRBJ1-2,CASSFSTPRNYGYTF,TGTGCCAGCAGCTTCTCCACTCCCAGGAACTATGGCTACACCTTC
TRBV3-1/TRBV3-2,.,.,TRBJ2-7,CASSQVAGTLYYEQYF,TGTGCCAGCAGCCAAGTTGCAGGGACTCTTTACTACGAGCAGTACTTC